The rows below give T cell receptor beta chains drawn from one sample of a study of cytomegalovirus exposure and HLA in healthy donors. The data were produced by immunoSEQ multiplex PCR, yet TCRdb's version contains in-frame clones alone and is incomplete. This sample yields over 75,000 clones, of which roughly 82% are seen a single time; approximately 3% belongs to the top ten. Sequencing was carried out using PBMCs. All receptors derive from a young man in good health and CMV-seropositive. CDR3s include the opening cysteine and the closing phenylalanine or tryptophan. A D gene is named only where the DNA matches it firmly. Only part of the rows carry a size: once, few, many, or a class if the clone is expanded.

TGTGCAAGTCGCTTAGATCGGGAACTAGCGGATCTTAGCACAGATACGCAGTATTTT	CASRLDRELADLSTDTQYF	TRBV12-2	TRBJ2-3	.	once
TGTGCCAGCAGTGAACCGGGAGTCCGCTACGAGCAGTACTTC	CASSEPGVRYEQYF	TRBV25-1	TRBJ2-7	.	.
TGTGCCAGCAGACCCGCTACCTCCTACGAGCAGTACTTC	CASRPATSYEQYF	TRBV7-2	TRBJ2-7	.	.
TGTGCCATCAGTGAGTCCACAGTGGAAGAGACCCAGTACTTC	CAISESTVEETQYF	TRBV10-3	TRBJ2-5	.	.
TGTGCCATCAGGGACACTCCCCAAGAGAACACTGAAGCTTTCTTT	CAIRDTPQENTEAFF	TRBV10-3	TRBJ1-1	.	.
TGTGCCAGCAGTAAAGCGGGGGACTACAATGAGCAGTTCTTC	CASSKAGDYNEQFF	TRBV6-4	TRBJ2-1	TRBD2	few
TGTGCCAGCAGCTTAGATCAAGGACAGGTGCAGTACTTC	CASSLDQGQVQYF	TRBV11-2	TRBJ2-7	TRBD1	.
TGTGCCAGCAGCCAAGATCAGGGCAGATGGACAGATACGCAGTATTTT	CASSQDQGRWTDTQYF	TRBV14	TRBJ2-3	.	.
TGCAGCGCGGGCCCGGCGGGGGGGGAGCAGTACTTC	CSAGPAGGEQYF	TRBV29-1	TRBJ2-7	TRBD2	.
TGTGCCAGCAGAGTAAGAGCGGGAGATGCCGGGGAGCTGTTTTTT	CASRVRAGDAGELFF	TRBV11-2	TRBJ2-2	TRBD2	.
TGTGCCAGCGAGATCACCGGGGAGCTGTTTTTT	CASEITGELFF	TRBV6-1	TRBJ2-2	.	few
TGTGCCAGCAGGCCCGAACTAGGGTCGTGGGCAGATACGCAGTATTTT	CASRPELGSWADTQYF	TRBV27	TRBJ2-3	.	once